This T cell receptor (beta chain) was sequenced for a study of human T cells and chemical hapten exposure. Regarding time point: patch test 2, 6 weeks after DPC sensitization. As to treatment: therapeutic diphenylcyclopropenone sensitization with weekly scalp DPC. TCRdb re-called the RACE reads through MiXCR, storing one row per CDR3 protein. The sample lists more than 80,000 distinct CDR3 sequences; 8.5% to 12% were seen once. V was clipped by 8 bases and J by 0 bases, with 5 bases between them. The germline gives CDR1 SEHNR, CDR2 FQNEAQ (reference sequence). This CDR3 has 13 residues. The table lists this clonotype with many counts.

The chain couples TRBV7-9 to TRBJ2-6; D ambiguous. The sequenced sample was whole blood, obtained in connection with sensitization to the hapten diphenylcyclopropenone (DPC). The sequence was collected from a woman in her 50s with alopecia areata. Some clones in this sample may be carry-over from other donors' samples. This CDR3 is CASQRSGANVLTF. CDR3 sequence (DNA): TGTGCCAGCCAGCGCTCTGGGGCCAACGTCCTGACTTTC.